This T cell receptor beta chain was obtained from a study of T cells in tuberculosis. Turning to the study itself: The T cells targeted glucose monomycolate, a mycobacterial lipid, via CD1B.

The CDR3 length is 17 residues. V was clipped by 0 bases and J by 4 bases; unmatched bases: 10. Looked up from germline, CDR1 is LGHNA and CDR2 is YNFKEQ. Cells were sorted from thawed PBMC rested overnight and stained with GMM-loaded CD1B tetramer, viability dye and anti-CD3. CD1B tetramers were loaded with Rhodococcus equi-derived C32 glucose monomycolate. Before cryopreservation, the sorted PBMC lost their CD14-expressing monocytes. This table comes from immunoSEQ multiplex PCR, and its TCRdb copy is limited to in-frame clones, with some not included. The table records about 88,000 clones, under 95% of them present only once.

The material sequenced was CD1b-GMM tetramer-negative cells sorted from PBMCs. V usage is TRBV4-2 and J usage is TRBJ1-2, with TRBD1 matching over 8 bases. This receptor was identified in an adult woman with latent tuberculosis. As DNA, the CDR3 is TGTGCCAGCAGCCAAGATAATACAGGGGGACCAGTCTATGGCTACACCTTC. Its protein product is CASSQDNTGGPVYGYTF.